This T cell receptor beta chain is from a study of shared clonotypes between healthy human individuals. V lost 6 bases, J lost 1 base, and 6 bases lay in between. The V gene's germline CDR1 is MNHEY and CDR2 SMNVEV (reference sequence). CDR3 length: 12 amino acids. CD45RO negativity and positive selection for CCR7 defined naive CD8 cells, a population that excluded terminally differentiated effector memory CD45RA+ cells. Healthy HIV-negative adults with no recent acute infections or vaccinations were recruited as donors. Sequencing used immunoSEQ multiplex PCR; TCRdb keeps in-frame clones, though not all of them. The sample shows hundreds of thousands of clones, over 90% of them seen only once.

The TCR was taken from a man between 25 and 39 years old in good health. Sequenced input: naive CD8+ T cells sorted from blood. This rearrangement joins TRBV27 to TRBJ2-5, with no clear D. CDR3 sequence: CASSASQETQYF. Here the CDR3 DNA reads TGTGCCAGCAGCGCCTCCCAAGAGACCCAGTACTTC.